The 24 T cell receptor beta chains below all came from one sample that was sequenced in a study of blood T cell repertoires in COVID-19. Libraries were prepared by immunoSEQ multiplex PCR; TCRdb keeps only in-frame clonotypes and omits some of them. This table holds hundreds of thousands of clones, just under 90% found once. The material sequenced was PBMCs or T cells enriched from blood (not recorded which). The receptors were gathered from a woman between 50 and 59 years old who had recovered from COVID-19.

This clone was seen only once. The chain is built from TRBV29-1 and TRBJ1-2; 9 nucleotides match TRBD1. Germline V gene data show CDR1 as SQVTM and CDR2 as ANQGSEA. This CDR3 is 14 amino acids long. Losses at the gene ends were 7 bases for V and 5 bases for J; bases not matched to a gene: 11. In DNA, the CDR3 is TGCAGCGCTAACAGGGACAGGGACACGTATGGCTACACCTTC. This gives the protein CSANRDRDTYGYTF.

The chain combines TRBV23-1 with TRBJ1-3; 12 bases agree with TRBD1. TRBV23-1 is classed as an ORF, of uncertain function. The CDR3 totals 15 residues. With V trimmed by 2 bases and J by 4 bases, 0 bases remained unmatched. DNA of the CDR3: TGCGCCAGCAGTCAAGGGACAGGGGGCGGAAACACCATATATTTT. Translating it yields CASSQGTGGGNTIYF.

V usage is TRBV19 and J usage is TRBJ1-2; 8 nucleotides agree with TRBD1. This CDR3 comprises 16 residues. After removal of 5 bases from V and 5 bases from J, the junction contained 13 bases not matched to a gene. Per germline, CDR1 LNHDA and CDR2 SQIVND (reference sequence). The CDR3 region is CASSPSILTGVYGYTF. The DNA for the CDR3 is TGTGCCAGTAGTCCCTCCATTTTGACAGGGGTGTATGGCTACACCTTC.

This clone was observed a few times. The chain is built from TRBV18 and TRBJ1-1; 7 nucleotides line up with TRBD1. The CDR3 spans 15 residues. The germline gives CDR1 KGHSH, CDR2 LQKENI. The junction had 7 bases not matched to a gene; V was cut back by 6 bases and J by 0 bases. This CDR3 reads CASSPPGQMNTEAFF. The CDR3 DNA sequence: TGTGCCAGCTCTCCCCCGGGACAGATGAACACTGAAGCTTTCTTT.

In its sample, this clone was seen a few times. The genes are TRBV6-1 and TRBJ1-5, with a possible D match to TRBD1 (6 bases). Germline V gene data show CDR1 as MNHNS and CDR2 as SASEGT. Trimming took off 5 bases at V and 6 bases at J, with 17 bases between the two ends. This CDR3 contains 15 residues. The CDR3, as DNA: TGTGCCAGCAGTCACAGGGATTGGGACGGTCAGCCCCAGCATTTT. Its translation: CASSHRDWDGQPQHF.

V and J are TRBV29-1 and TRBJ1-1, with D tentatively TRBD1 (5 bases). V lost 7 bases to trimming and J lost 5 bases, with 14 bases between them. CDR1 is SQVTM and CDR2 is ANQGSEA in the germline V gene. This CDR3 is built from 12 residues. CDR3 sequence (DNA): TGCAGCGCCGACCGGGGGAGGACTGAAGCTTTCTTT. As protein: CSADRGRTEAFF.

J is TRBJ1-5 and V is TRBV3-1 (or the pseudogene TRBV3-2), with D maybe TRBD1 (5 bases). The length of the CDR3 is 15 residues. Trimming removed 4 bases at V and 10 bases at J, with 20 bases between. The germline V gene encodes CDR1 LGHDT and CDR2 YNNKEL (reference sequence). Written as DNA, the CDR3 is TGTGCCAGCAGCCCCCAGGGTACGGGTCCCGGACCCCAGCATTTT. Translating gives CASSPQGTGPGPQHF.

Only a few counts were recorded for this clone. The chain couples TRBV5-1 to TRBJ1-4; 9 bases map to TRBD1. CDR3 length: 21 residues. Trimming cost V 5 bases and J 4 bases; bases outside gene matches: 24. Germline V lookup: CDR1 SGHRS, CDR2 YFSETQ. CDR3 coding DNA: TGCGCCAGCAGACGAACGCCCGGACAGGGGCCAGGGATAGGTGGTAATGAAAAACTGTTTTTT. Residues: CASRRTPGQGPGIGGNEKLFF.

This chain links TRBV7-9 with TRBJ2-7; D possibly corresponds to TRBD2 (6 bases). Germline V gene data show CDR1 as SEHNR and CDR2 as FQNEAQ (reference sequence). With 7 bases removed from V and 6 bases from J, the gap between germline ends came to 22 bases. This CDR3 spans 15 amino acids. The CDR3 protein is CASTLGTPALSEQYF. For the CDR3, the DNA is TGTGCCAGCACTCTCGGGACTCCTGCTTTAAGCGAGCAGTACTTC.

The gene calls are TRBV25-1 and TRBJ1-2; 8 nucleotides match TRBD1. The germline CDR1 and CDR2 sequences are MGHDK and SYGVNS. The CDR3 is 13 residues long. V lost 8 bases and J lost 8; bases outside the gene matches: 10. CDR3 region: CASRYGQGGGYTF. The CDR3 nucleotides are TGTGCCAGCCGCTACGGACAGGGAGGAGGCTACACCTTC.

In this sample, this clone turned up once. This chain uses TRBV5-1 with TRBJ2-1; 9 positions agree with TRBD2. Germline CDR1 SGHRS, CDR2 YFSETQ. V lost 5 bases and J lost 5; bases outside the gene matches: 8. The CDR3 is 15 residues long. The CDR3 DNA sequence: TGCGCCAGCAGTAGGCTAGCGGGGCCTAACAATGAGCAGTTCTTC. This sequence encodes CASSRLAGPNNEQFF.

The V call is TRBV25-1, the J call TRBJ1-2; possible D gene TRBD1, 5 bases. CDR3 size: 12 residues. Per germline, CDR1 MGHDK and CDR2 SYGVNS. Between the trimmed V and J ends, which lost 1 base and 8 bases, there was a span of 8 bases. CDR3 region: CASSEWGGGYTF. The CDR3 DNA sequence: TGTGCCAGCAGTGAATGGGGGGGAGGCTACACCTTC.

V and J are TRBV7-2 and TRBJ2-1; tentatively, D is TRBD1 (6 bases). V was pared by 4 bases and J by 0 bases, with 16 bases between. The germline V gene encodes CDR1 SGHTA and CDR2 FQGNSA. The CDR3 runs to 17 residues. In DNA form, the CDR3 reads TGTGCCAGCAGCTCAAAGCCAGGGGTTGGCTCCTACAATGAGCAGTTCTTC. Protein product: CASSSKPGVGSYNEQFF.

The chain joins TRBV30 to TRBJ1-5; no clear D. This CDR3 is 14 amino acids long. Germline values: CDR1 GTSNPN, CDR2 SVGIG (reference sequence). The V end lost 1 base, the J end lost 2 bases, and 9 bases lay between the germline ends. CDR3 residues: CAWSGEVGNQPQHF. The CDR3 DNA is TGTGCCTGGAGTGGAGAGGTGGGCAATCAGCCCCAGCATTTT.

J is TRBJ1-1 and V is TRBV19, with TRBD1 matching 8 bases. The CDR3 runs 13 residues. V gave up 7 bases and J gave up 5 bases; unmatched junction bases: 6. Germline lookup yields CDR1 LNHDA and CDR2 SQIVND (reference sequence). The DNA for the CDR3 is TGTGCCAGTAAGGGCAGGGGGCTGACTGAAGCTTTCTTT. Translation: CASKGRGLTEAFF.

This chain links TRBV27 with TRBJ1-1; no reliable D call. The CDR3 runs to 16 residues. Germline values: CDR1 MNHEY, CDR2 SMNVEV (reference sequence). The V end lost 4 bases, the J end lost 5 bases, and 20 bases lay between the germline ends. The CDR3 DNA is TGTGCCAGCAGTTCGCCCCCTCACCCGCGAGGGACTGAAGCTTTCTTT. This codes for CASSSPPHPRGTEAFF.

The rearrangement links TRBV19 to TRBJ2-2; 8 positions match TRBD2. Germline assignment: CDR1 LNHDA and CDR2 SQIVND (reference sequence). The CDR3 is 13 amino acids. J gave up 9 bases and V 6 bases, and 6 bases lay outside the gene matches. The CDR3, as DNA: TGTGCCAGTAGCGGGGGGGACAAGAGGGAGCTGTTTTTT. The encoded protein is CASSGGDKRELFF. Full variable domain (remainder filled in from reference TRBV19 and TRBJ2-2): DGGITQSPKYLFRKEGQNVTLSCEQNLNHDAMYWYRQDPGQGLRLIYYSQIVNDFQKGDIAEGYSVSREKKESFPLTVTSAQKNPTAFYLCASSGGDKRELFFGEGSRLTVL.

In nucleotides, the CDR3 is TGCAGCGTTCGGGGGGCTGGAAACACCATATATTTT. Its protein product is CSVRGAGNTIYF. This chain joins TRBV29-1 and TRBJ1-3; a weak D match, TRBD1 (5 bases). V was trimmed by 5 bases and J by 2 bases, leaving 7 bases between them. This CDR3 is built from 12 residues. The germline gives CDR1 SQVTM, CDR2 ANQGSEA. Combining the CDR3 with reference TRBV29-1 and TRBJ1-3 gives the whole variable domain SAVISQKPSRDICQRGTSLTIQCQVDSQVTMMFWYRQQPGQSLTLIATANQGSEATYESGFVIDKFPISRPNLTFSTLTVSNMSPEDSSIYLCSVRGAGNTIYFGEGSWLTVV.

This chain connects TRBV4-3 to TRBJ1-1; a possible D gene is TRBD1 (6 bases). CDR1 is LGHNA, CDR2 YSLEER, per germline. Trimming stripped 0 bases from V and 1 base from J, with 30 bases between. The CDR3 spans 22 residues. In nucleotides, the CDR3 is TGCGCCAGCAGCCAAGACTGGCGTTCTGGAACAGGGAAGACTTCCAAGAACACTGAAGCTTTCTTT. As protein: CASSQDWRSGTGKTSKNTEAFF.

The rearrangement joins TRBV6-5 to TRBJ1-4; 8 nucleotides line up with TRBD1. The ends lost 6 bases at V and 8 bases at J; junction bases unmatched: 8. Germline CDR1 reads MNHEY; CDR2 reads SVGAGI. CDR3 length: 14 residues. Here the CDR3 reads CASSRTGPGEKLFF. The DNA of the CDR3 is TGTGCCAGCAGCCGGACAGGGCCGGGAGAAAAACTGTTTTTT.

The V and J genes are TRBV5-1 and TRBJ2-7; 8 positions match TRBD1. The CDR3 covers 17 residues. Trimming removed 0 bases from V and 4 bases from J; junction bases left unmatched: 12. Per the germline V gene, CDR1 is SGHRS and CDR2 is YFSETQ. The CDR3 protein is CASSLESFTGGMYEQYF. The CDR3 DNA follows: TGCGCCAGCAGCTTGGAGTCTTTTACAGGGGGTATGTACGAGCAGTACTTC.

This sequence joins TRBV6-2 or TRBV6-3 and TRBJ1-5; D not resolved. The germline V and J ends were trimmed by 6 bases and 1 base, with 13 bases remaining between them. There are 15 residues in the CDR3. Per the germline V gene, CDR1 is MNHEY and CDR2 is SVGEGT. DNA for the CDR3: TGTGCCAGCAGCCGCGGGCCTTCAAGCAATCAGCCCCAGCATTTT. It specifies CASSRGPSSNQPQHF.

The J gene is TRBJ1-2, the V gene TRBV7-2; D call uncertain. The CDR3 spans 11 residues. Germline-derived CDR1 and CDR2 are SGHTA and FQGNSA. Deletions cut 5 bases from V and 7 bases from J, with 8 bases between. CDR3 in DNA: TGTGCCAGCAGCGCAGGTATTGGCTACACCTTC. Protein product: CASSAGIGYTF.

This chain uses TRBV9 with TRBJ1-5; 9 bases agree with TRBD1. Per the germline V gene, CDR1 is SGDLS and CDR2 is YYNGEE. The CDR3 is 14 amino acids. V gave up 3 bases and J gave up 4 bases; unmatched junction bases: 2. This chain's CDR3 is CASSGGTGNQPQHF. As DNA, the CDR3 is TGTGCCAGCAGCGGAGGGACAGGGAATCAGCCCCAGCATTTT.